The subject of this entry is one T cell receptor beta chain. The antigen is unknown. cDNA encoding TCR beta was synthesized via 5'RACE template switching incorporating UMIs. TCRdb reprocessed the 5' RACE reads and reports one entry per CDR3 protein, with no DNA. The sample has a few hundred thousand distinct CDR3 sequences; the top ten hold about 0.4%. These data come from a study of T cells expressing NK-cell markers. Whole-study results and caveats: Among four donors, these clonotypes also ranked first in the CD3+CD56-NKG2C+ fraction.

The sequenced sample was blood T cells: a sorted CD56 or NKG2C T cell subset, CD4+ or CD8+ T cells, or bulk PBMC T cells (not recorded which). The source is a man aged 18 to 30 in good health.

The CDR3 reads CSAPLLSRAGVTDTQYF. The chain links TRBV20-1 to TRBJ2-3; the TCRdb D gene call, TRBD2, has no DNA to confirm it. The CDR3 totals 17 residues. CDR1 is DFQATT, CDR2 SNEGSKA, per germline (reference sequence).